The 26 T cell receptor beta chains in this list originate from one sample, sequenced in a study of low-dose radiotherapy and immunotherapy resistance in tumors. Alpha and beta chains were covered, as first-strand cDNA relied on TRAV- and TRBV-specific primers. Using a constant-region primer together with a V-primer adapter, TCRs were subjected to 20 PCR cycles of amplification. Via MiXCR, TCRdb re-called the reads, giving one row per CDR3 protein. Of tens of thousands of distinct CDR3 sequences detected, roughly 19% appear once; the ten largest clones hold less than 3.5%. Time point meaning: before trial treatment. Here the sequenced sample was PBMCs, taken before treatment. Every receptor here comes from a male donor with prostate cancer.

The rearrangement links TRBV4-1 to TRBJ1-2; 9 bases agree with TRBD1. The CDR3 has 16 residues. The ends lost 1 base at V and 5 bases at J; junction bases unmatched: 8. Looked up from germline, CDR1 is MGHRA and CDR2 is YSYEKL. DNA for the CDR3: TGCGCCAGCAGCCAAGGGGGACAGGGAGTGGTGTATGGCTACACCTTC. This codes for CASSQGGQGVVYGYTF.

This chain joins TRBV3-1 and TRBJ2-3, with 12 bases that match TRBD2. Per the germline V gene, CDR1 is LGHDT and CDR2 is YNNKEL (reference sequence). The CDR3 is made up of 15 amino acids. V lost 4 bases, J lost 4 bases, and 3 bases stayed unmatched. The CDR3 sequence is CASSRTSGDADTQYF. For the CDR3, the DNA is TGTGCCAGCAGCCGGACTAGCGGGGATGCAGATACGCAGTATTTT.

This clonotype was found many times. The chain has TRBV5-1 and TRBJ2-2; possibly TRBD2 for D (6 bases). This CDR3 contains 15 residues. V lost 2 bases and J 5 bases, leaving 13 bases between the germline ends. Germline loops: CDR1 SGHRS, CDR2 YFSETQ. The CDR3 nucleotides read TGCGCCAGCAGCTTCGACGGGGCGGGGACCGGGGAGCTGTTTTTT. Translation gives CASSFDGAGTGELFF. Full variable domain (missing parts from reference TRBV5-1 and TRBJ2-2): KAGVTQTPRYLIKTRGQQVTLSCSPISGHRSVSWYQQTPGQGLQFLFEYFSETQRNKGNFPGRFSGRQFSNSRSEMNVSTLELGDSALYLCASSFDGAGTGELFFGEGSRLTVL.

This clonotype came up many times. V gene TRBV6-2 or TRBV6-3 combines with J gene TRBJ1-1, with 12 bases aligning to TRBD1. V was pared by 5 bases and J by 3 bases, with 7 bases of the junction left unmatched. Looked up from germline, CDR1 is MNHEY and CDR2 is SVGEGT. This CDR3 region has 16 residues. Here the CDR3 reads CASSERGQGAHTEAFF. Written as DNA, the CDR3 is TGTGCCAGCAGTGAAAGGGGACAGGGGGCACACACTGAAGCTTTCTTT.

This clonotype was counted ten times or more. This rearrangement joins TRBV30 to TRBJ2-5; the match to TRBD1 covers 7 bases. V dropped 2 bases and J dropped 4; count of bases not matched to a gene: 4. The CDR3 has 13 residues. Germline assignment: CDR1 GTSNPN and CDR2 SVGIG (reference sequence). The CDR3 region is CAWSKNRGETQYF. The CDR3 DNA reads TGTGCCTGGAGTAAAAACAGGGGAGAGACCCAGTACTTC. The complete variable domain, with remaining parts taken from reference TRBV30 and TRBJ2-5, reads SQTIHQWPATLVQPVGSPLSLECTVEGTSNPNLYWYRQAAGRGLQLLFYSVGIGQISSEVPQNLSASRPQDRQFILSSKKLLLSDSGFYLCAWSKNRGETQYFGPGTRLLVL.

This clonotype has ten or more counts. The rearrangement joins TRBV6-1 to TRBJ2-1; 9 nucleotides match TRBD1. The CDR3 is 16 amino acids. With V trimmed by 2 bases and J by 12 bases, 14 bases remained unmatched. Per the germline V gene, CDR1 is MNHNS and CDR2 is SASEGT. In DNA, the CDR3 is TGTGCCAGCAGTGAACCCGGGACAGGGATTATAGAAGGGCAGTTCTTC. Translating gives CASSEPGTGIIEGQFF.

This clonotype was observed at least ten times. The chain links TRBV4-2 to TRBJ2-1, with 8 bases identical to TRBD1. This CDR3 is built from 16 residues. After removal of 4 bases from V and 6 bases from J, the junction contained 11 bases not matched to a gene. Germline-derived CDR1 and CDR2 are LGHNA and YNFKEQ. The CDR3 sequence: CASSPRGQGALNEQFF. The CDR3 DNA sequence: TGTGCCAGCAGCCCCCGGGGCCAGGGGGCACTCAATGAGCAGTTCTTC.

This CDR3 is CASSRRGTGEETQYF. CDR3 in DNA: TGTGCCAGCTCACGCCGAGGGACAGGCGAAGAGACCCAGTACTTC. V gene TRBV18 combines with J gene TRBJ2-5; the match to TRBD1 covers 8 bases. CDR1 is KGHSH, CDR2 LQKENI, per germline. V dropped 4 bases and J dropped 3; count of bases not matched to a gene: 7. This CDR3 has 15 residues.

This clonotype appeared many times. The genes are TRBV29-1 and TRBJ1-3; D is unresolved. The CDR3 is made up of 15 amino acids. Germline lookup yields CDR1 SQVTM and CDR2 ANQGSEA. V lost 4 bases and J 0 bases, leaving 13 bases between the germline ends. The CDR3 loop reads CSVGETRFSGNTIYF. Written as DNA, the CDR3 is TGCAGCGTTGGGGAAACCAGGTTCTCTGGAAACACCATATATTTT.

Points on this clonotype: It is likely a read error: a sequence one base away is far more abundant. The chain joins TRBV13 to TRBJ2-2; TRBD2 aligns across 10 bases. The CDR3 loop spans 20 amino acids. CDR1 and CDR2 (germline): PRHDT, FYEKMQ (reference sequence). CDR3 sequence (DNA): TGTGCCAGCAGCGATAGCCCCCTCACTAGCGGGGCTGCGAACACCGAGGAGCTGTTTTTT. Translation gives CASSDSPLTSGAANTEELFF.

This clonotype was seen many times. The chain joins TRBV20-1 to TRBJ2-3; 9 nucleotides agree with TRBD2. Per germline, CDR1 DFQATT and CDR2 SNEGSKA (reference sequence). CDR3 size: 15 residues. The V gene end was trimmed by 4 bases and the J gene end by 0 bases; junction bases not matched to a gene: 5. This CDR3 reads CSATAAGGSTDTQYF. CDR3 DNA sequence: TGCAGTGCTACCGCAGCGGGGGGTAGCACAGATACGCAGTATTTT.

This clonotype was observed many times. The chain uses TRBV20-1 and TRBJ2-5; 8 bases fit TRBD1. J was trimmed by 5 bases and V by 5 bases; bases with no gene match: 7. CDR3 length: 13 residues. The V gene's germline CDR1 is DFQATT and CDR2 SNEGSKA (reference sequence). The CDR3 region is CSADDRGDETQYF. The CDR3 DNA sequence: TGCAGTGCTGACGACAGGGGCGACGAGACCCAGTACTTC.

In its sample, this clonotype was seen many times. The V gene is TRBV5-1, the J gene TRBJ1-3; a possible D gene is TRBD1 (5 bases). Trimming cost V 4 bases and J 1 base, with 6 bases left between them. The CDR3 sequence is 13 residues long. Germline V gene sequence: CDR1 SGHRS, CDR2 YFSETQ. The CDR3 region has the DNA TGCGCCAGCAGCAACAGGTCTGGAAACACCATATATTTT. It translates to CASSNRSGNTIYF.

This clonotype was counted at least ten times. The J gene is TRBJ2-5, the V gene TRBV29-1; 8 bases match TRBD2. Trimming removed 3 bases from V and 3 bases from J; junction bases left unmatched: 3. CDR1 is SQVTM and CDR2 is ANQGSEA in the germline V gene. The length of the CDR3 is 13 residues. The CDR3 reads CSVDRGGEETQYF. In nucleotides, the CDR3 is TGCAGCGTTGATCGGGGGGGCGAAGAGACCCAGTACTTC.

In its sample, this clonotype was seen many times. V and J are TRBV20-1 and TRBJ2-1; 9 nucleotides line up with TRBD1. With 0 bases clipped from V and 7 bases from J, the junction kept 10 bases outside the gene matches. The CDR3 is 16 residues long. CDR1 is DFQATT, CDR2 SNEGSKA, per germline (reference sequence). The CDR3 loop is CSARDRGTGRMNEQFF. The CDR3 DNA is TGCAGTGCTAGAGATAGAGGGACAGGGAGGATGAATGAGCAGTTCTTC.

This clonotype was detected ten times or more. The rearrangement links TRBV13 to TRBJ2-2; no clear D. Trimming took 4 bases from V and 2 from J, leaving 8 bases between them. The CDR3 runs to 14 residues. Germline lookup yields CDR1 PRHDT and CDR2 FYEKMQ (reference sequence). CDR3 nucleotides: TGTGCCAGCAGCTCCTTGGGAAACACCGGGGAGCTGTTTTTT. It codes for CASSSLGNTGELFF.

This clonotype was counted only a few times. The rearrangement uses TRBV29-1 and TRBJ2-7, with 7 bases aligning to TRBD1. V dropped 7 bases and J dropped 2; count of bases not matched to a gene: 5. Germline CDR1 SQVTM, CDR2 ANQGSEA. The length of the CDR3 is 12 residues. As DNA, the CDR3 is TGCAGCGCCGGGGACAGAACCTACGAGCAGTACTTC. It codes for CSAGDRTYEQYF.

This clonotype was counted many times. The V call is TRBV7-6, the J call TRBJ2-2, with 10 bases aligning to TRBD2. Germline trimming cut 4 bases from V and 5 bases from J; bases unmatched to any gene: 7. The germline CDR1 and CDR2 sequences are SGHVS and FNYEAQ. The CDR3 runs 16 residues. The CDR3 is CASSSSGTSETGELFF. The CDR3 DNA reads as TGTGCCAGCAGCTCTTCCGGGACTAGCGAAACCGGGGAGCTGTTTTTT. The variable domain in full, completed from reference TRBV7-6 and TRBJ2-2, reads GAGVSQSPRYKVTKRGQDVALRCDPISGHVSLYWYRQALGQGPEFLTYFNYEAQQDKSGLPNDRFSAERPEGSISTLTIQRTEQRDSAMYRCASSSSGTSETGELFFGEGSRLTVL.

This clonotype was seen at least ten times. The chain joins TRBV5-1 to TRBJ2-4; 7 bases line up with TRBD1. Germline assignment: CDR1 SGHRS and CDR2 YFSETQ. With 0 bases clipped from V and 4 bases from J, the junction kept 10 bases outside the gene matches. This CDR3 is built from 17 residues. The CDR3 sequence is CASSLDATGKRKNIQYF. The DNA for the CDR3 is TGCGCCAGCAGCTTGGACGCGACAGGGAAACGGAAAAACATTCAGTACTTC.

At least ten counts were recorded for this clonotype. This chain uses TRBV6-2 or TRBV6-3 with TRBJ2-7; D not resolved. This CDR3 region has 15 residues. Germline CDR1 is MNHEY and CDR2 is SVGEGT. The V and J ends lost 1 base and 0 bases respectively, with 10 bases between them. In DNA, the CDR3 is TGTGCCAGCAGTTACTATCGCGATTCCTCCTACGAGCAGTACTTC. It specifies CASSYYRDSSYEQYF.

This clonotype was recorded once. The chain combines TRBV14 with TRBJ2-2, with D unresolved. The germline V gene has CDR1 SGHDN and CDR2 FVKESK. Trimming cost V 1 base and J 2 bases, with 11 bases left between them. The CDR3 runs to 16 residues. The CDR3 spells CASSQVSSYNTGELFF. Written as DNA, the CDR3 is TGTGCCAGCAGCCAAGTGTCCAGCTACAACACCGGGGAGCTGTTTTTT.

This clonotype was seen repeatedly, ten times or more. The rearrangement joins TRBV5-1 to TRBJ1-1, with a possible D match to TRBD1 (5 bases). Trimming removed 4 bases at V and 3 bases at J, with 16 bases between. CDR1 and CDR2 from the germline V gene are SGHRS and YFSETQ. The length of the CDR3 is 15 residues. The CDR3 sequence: CASSPRGEGDTEAFF. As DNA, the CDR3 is TGCGCCAGCAGCCCCCGGGGGGAAGGGGACACTGAAGCTTTCTTT.

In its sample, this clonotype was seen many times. CDR3 amino acids: CASSIHRGNYEQYF. The CDR3 nucleotides read TGTGCCAGCAGTATCCACAGGGGCAACTACGAGCAGTACTTC. The chain recombines TRBV6-2 or TRBV6-3 with TRBJ2-7, with TRBD1 matching 7 bases. Germline V CDR1 and CDR2: MNHEY, SVGEGT. This CDR3 has 14 residues. Germline trimming cut 5 bases from V and 3 bases from J; bases unmatched to any gene: 7.

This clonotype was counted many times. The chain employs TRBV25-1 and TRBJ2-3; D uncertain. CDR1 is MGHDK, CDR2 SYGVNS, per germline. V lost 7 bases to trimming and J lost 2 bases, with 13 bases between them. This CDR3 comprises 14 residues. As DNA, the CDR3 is TGTGCCAGCACCGACCCGACTTCCACAGATACGCAGTATTTT. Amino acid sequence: CASTDPTSTDTQYF.

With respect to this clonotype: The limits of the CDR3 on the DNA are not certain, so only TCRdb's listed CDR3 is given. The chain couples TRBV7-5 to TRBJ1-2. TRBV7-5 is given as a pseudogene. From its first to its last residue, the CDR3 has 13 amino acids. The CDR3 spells CISVPGGGYGYTF.

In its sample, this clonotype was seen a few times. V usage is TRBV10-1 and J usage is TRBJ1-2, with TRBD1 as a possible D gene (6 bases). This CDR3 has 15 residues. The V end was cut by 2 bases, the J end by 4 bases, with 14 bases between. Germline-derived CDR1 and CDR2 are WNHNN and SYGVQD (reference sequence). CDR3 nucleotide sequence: TGCGCCAGCAGTGAGGATCGCAGGGGTAGCTATGGCTACACCTTC. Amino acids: CASSEDRRGSYGYTF.